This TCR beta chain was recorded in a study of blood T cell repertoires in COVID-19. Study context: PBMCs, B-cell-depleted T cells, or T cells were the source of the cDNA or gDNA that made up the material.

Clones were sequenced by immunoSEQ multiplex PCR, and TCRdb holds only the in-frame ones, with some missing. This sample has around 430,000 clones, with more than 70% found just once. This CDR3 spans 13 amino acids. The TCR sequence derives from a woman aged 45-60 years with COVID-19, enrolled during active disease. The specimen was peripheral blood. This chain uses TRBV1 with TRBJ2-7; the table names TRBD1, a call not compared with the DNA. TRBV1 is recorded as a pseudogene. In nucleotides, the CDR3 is TGCACCAGCACCCTGACAGGGGGTGACGAGCAGTACTTC. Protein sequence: CTSTLTGGDEQYF.